This record covers a single T cell receptor beta chain. Antigen specificity is unknown. Here immunoSEQ multiplex PCR was the method, and the copy in TCRdb shows in-frame clones only, minus some. The repertoire holds about 40,000 clones, with about 88% as singletons. The CDR3 contains 13 residues. V shed 4 bases and J shed 5 bases, with 12 bases lying between them. Germline V CDR1 and CDR2: SGHNT, YYREEE (reference sequence). These data originate in a study of OX40 agonist ivuxolimab in advanced cancers. The overall study: At about 82% male, the cohort had a mean age of roughly 60 years, ranging from about 20 to 90. One hepatocellular carcinoma and a couple of cutaneous melanoma patients partially responded.

Notes on the study in general: The mean number of expanded clones was higher in CD8+ T cells than in CD4+. The specificity for antigen of the expanded peripheral T cells was not determined.

The origin of this receptor is an adult with an advanced solid tumor such as melanoma, head and neck, liver or kidney cancer. The gene calls are TRBV5-4 and TRBJ2-5; tentatively, D is TRBD1 or TRBD2 (5 bases each). Source: CD4+ or CD8+ T cells sorted from blood, taken in a trial of the OX40 agonist ivuxolimab. CDR3 loop: CASSGWDAETQYF. The DNA of the CDR3 is TGTGCCAGCAGCGGGTGGGACGCGGAGACCCAGTACTTC.